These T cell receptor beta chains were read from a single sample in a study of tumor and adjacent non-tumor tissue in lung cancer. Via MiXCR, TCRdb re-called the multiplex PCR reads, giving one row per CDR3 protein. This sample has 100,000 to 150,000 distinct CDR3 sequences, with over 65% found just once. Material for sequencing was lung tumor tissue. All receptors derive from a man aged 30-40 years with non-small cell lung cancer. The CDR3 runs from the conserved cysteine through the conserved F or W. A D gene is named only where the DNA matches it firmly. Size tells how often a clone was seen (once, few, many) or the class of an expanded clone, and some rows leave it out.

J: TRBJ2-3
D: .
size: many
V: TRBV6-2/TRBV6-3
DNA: TGTGCCAGCAGTTATTTAGCGGAAGATACGCAGTATTTT
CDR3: CASSYLAEDTQYF

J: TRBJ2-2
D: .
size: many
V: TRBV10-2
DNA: TGCGCCAGCAACCAGGGTCTACGGACCGGGGAGCTGTTTTTT
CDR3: CASNQGLRTGELFF

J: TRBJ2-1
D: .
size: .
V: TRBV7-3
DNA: TGTGTCAGCAGCTTACAATCATTGGAACGGGAGCAGTTCTTC
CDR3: CVSSLQSLEREQFF

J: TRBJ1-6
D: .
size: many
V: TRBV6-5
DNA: TGTGCCAGCAGTAGCTATAATTCACCCCTCCACTTT
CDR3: CASSSYNSPLHF

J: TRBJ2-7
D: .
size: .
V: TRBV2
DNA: TGTGCCAGCTTGGAGACTACCGGGAGAGGGTACGAGCAATACTTC
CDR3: CASLETTGRGYEQYF

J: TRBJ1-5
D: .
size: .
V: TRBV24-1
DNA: TGTGCCACCAGTGGACTACAGGCGCGGCAGCCCCAGCATTTT
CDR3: CATSGLQARQPQHF

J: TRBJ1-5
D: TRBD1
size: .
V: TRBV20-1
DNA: TGCAGTGCTAGGAGACAGGGTTTCACGAGCAATCAGCCCCGGCATTTT
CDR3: CSARRQGFTSNQPRHF

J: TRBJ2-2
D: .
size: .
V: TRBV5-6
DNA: TGTGCCAGCAGCCCACCCGGGACATGGGGTTCGGCCGGGGAGCTGTTTTTT
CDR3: CASSPPGTWGSAGELFF

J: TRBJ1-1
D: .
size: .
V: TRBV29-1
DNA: TGCAGCGTTTTCTACCGGGACATACAGTACACTGAAGCTTTCTTT
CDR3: CSVFYRDIQYTEAFF

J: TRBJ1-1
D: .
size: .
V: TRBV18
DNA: TGTGCCAGCTCAATATACAGGAGTACTGAAGCTTTCTTT
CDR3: CASSIYRSTEAFF

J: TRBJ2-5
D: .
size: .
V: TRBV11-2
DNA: TGTGCCAGTAGCTTGGGGATTTCTTGCGGAGAAGAGACCCAGTACTTC
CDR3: CASSLGISCGEETQYF

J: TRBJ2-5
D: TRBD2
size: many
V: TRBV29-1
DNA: TGCAGCGTGGTCCGGACTAGCGCAGAGACCCAGTACTTC
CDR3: CSVVRTSAETQYF

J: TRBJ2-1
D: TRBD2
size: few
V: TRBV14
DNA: TGTGCCAGCAGCCAAGTGAGTAGCGGGAGTGGGCAGTTCTTC
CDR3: CASSQVSSGSGQFF

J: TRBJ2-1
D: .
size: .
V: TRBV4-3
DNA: TGCGCCAGCAATCACCAGACCTCCTACAATGAGCAGTTCTTC
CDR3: CASNHQTSYNEQFF

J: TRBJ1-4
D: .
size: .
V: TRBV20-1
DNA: TGCAGTGCTTCCGGGATACTGGGGAAAGAACTGTTTTTT
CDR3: CSASGILGKELFF

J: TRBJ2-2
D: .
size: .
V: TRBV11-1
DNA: TGCGCCAGCAGCCGGGGGGCGGAAGGACCCGGGGAGATGTTTTTT
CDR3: CASSRGAEGPGEMFF

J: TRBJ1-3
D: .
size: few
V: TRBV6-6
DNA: TGTGCCAGCAGAGGTCCCGGAAACGCAATATATTTT
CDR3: CASRGPGNAIYF

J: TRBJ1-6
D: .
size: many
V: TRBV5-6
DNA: TGTGCCAGCAGCTTGGCTGGTAATTCACCCCTCCACTTT
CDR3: CASSLAGNSPLHF

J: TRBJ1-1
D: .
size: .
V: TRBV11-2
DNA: TGTGCCAGCAGCATACACGGTGTGGCTGAAGCTTTCTTT
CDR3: CASSIHGVAEAFF

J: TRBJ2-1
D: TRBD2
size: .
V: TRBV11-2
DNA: TGTGCCAGCAGCTTAGGTTTTCGCGGGAGGGCTAGCAACGAGCAGTTCTTC
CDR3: CASSLGFRGRASNEQFF

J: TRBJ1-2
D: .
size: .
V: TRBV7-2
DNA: TGTGCCAGGAGCCAGACGACTAACTATGGCTACACCTTC
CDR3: CARSQTTNYGYTF

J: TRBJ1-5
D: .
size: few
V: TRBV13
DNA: TGTGCCAGCAGCTTTGGGGCCAGGGGCCGCAATCAGCCCCAGCATTTT
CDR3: CASSFGARGRNQPQHF

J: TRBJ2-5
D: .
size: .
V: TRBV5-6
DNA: TGTGCCAGGAGCTTGCTTGGGGCGACCCAGTACTTC
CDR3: CARSLLGATQYF

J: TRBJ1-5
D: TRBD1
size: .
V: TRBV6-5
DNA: TGTGCCAGCAGTCCGGACAGGGGACAGCCCCAGCATTTT
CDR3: CASSPDRGQPQHF

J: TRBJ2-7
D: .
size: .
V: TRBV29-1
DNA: TGCAGCGCCAGATCGACAAACTACGAACAGTACTTC
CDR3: CSARSTNYEQYF

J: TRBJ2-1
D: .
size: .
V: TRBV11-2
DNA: TGTGCCAGCAGCTTAGGTGGTAACTGGTGGGATGAGCAGTTCTTC
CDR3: CASSLGGNWWDEQFF

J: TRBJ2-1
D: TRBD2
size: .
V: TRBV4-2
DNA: TGTGTCAGCAGCGGGGCTAGCGGGGCATTTGGGAATGAGCAGTTTTTC
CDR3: CVSSGASGAFGNEQFF

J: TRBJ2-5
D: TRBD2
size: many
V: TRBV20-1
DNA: TGCAGTGCTAGGCCGCTAGCGGGAGAGCAAGAGACCCAGTACTTC
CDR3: CSARPLAGEQETQYF

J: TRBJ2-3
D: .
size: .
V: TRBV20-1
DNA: TGCAGTGCTAGATCTAGCCCAGATACGCAGTATTTC
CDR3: CSARSSPDTQYF

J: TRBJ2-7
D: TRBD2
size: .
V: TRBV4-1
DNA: TGCGCCAACAGCCAAGCCGGGACTAGCGGGAGAGACGAGCAGTACTTC
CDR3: CANSQAGTSGRDEQYF

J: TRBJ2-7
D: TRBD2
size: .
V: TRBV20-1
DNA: TGCGATACTCGGACTAGCGGCTACGAGCAGTACTTC
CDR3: CDTRTSGYEQYF

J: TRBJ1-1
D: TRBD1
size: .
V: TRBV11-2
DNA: TGTGCCAGTAGCTTAATTGGAAGGACAGGTAACACTGAAGCTTTCTTT
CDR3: CASSLIGRTGNTEAFF

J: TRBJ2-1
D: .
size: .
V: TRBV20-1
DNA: TGCGGCGCTAGAGATCTCCACTCCTATAATGAGCAGTTCTTC
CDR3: CGARDLHSYNEQFF

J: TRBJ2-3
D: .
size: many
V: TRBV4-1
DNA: TGCGCCAGCAGCCTGGGGATCTCTGATACGCAGTATTTT
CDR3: CASSLGISDTQYF

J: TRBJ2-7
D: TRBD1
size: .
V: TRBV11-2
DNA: TGTGCCAGCAGATCCCTTGACAGGGTCTCTTACGAGCATTACTTC
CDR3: CASRSLDRVSYEHYF

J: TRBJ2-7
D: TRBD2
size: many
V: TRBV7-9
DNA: TGTGCCAGCAGCTTAGGGACTAGCGGGCCGGGCCAGTACTTC
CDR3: CASSLGTSGPGQYF

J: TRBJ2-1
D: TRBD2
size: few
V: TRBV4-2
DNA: TGTGCCAGCAGCCAAGGACTAGCGGGAGGGCCCGCCTACAATGAGCAGTTCTTC
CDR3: CASSQGLAGGPAYNEQFF

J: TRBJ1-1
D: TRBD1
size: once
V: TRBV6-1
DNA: TGTGCCAGTAGTGAAAGGGGGACAGGGGGCGCCTACTCTGAAGCTTTCTTT
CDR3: CASSERGTGGAYSEAFF

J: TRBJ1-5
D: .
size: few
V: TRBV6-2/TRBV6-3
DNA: TGTGCCAGCAGGGAGGGTCATCAGCCCCGGCATTTT
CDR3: CASREGHQPRHF

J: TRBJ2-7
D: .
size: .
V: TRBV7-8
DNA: TGTGCCAGCAGCCTGGGGGCGGGAGTATCCTACGAGCAGTACTTC
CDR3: CASSLGAGVSYEQYF

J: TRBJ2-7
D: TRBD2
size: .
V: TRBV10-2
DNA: TGCGCCGGCAATAGTCTAGCGGGAGCCTACGAGCAGTACTTC
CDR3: CAGNSLAGAYEQYF

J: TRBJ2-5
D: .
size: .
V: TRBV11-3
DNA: TGTGCCAGCAGCTTTGGGACTCAAGGGACCCACTACTTC
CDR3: CASSFGTQGTHYF

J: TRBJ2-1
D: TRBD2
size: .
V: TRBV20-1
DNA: TGCAGTGCTAGAATAGCTAGCGGATACAATGAGCAGTTCTTC
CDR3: CSARIASGYNEQFF